The 21 T cell receptor beta chains below come from one sample, sequenced in a study of T cell repertoires in cytomegalovirus infection. MiXCR, run by TCRdb on the reads, gives a single entry per CDR3 protein. The table lists 310,000 or so distinct CDR3 sequences, around a sixth of them singletons. Sequenced input: PBMCs. All receptors come from a human donor in good health (CMV status not recorded). Some clones in this sample may be carry-over from other donors' samples.

This clonotype was counted a single time. The chain links TRBV29-1 to TRBJ2-1, with 8 nucleotides matching TRBD2. Unmatched junction bases numbered 12, after V lost 8 bases and J lost 6 bases. CDR3 length: 14 amino acids. Germline CDR1 and CDR2: SQVTM and ANQGSEA. CDR3 coding DNA: TGCAGCATTTCTCGGGGGGGGCCCGGCAATGAGCAGTTCTTC. It codes for CSISRGGPGNEQFF.

This clonotype was seen many times. The rearrangement links TRBV7-2 to TRBJ2-5; 13 nucleotides match TRBD2. The CDR3 is made up of 17 amino acids. Germline trimming cut 2 bases from V and 4 bases from J; bases unmatched to any gene: 7. Per germline, CDR1 SGHTA and CDR2 FQGNSA. The CDR3: CASSLWTSGGILETQYF. DNA for the CDR3: TGTGCCAGCAGCTTATGGACTAGCGGGGGTATTTTAGAGACCCAGTACTTC.

The rearrangement uses TRBV6-6 and TRBJ1-5, with D maybe TRBD1 (5 bases). The CDR3 runs to 16 residues. Germline lookup yields CDR1 MNHNY and CDR2 SVGAGI (reference sequence). Trimming removed 5 bases at V and 6 bases at J, with 20 bases between. CDR3 DNA sequence: TGTGCCAGCAGTCTCCCCCAGGGCGTAGGTTTTCAGCCCCAGCATTTT. It specifies CASSLPQGVGFQPQHF.

This clonotype was seen more than once but under ten times. The genes are TRBV28 and TRBJ2-3, with a possible D match to TRBD1 (6 bases). CDR3 size: 14 residues. Between the trimmed V and J ends, which lost 7 bases and 4 bases, there was a span of 15 bases. CDR1 is MDHEN and CDR2 is SYDVKM in the germline V gene. The DNA for the CDR3 is TGTGCCAGCACCTTTAGATCAGGGGCAGATACGCAGTATTTT. Its protein product is CASTFRSGADTQYF.

The chain recombines TRBV5-6 with TRBJ2-5; 7 bases map to TRBD1. With 0 bases clipped from V and 5 bases from J, the junction kept 7 bases outside the gene matches. Per germline, CDR1 SGHDT and CDR2 YYEEEE. This CDR3 has 15 amino acids. For the CDR3, the DNA is TGTGCCAGCAGCTTGGGGGACAGTCAGGACGAGACCCAGTACTTC. It encodes CASSLGDSQDETQYF.

This clonotype was counted many times. The chain uses TRBV7-2 and TRBJ2-3, with D perhaps TRBD1 or TRBD2 (5 bases each). The ends were cut back, 1 base at V and 7 bases at J, with 24 bases in the middle. CDR3 length: 18 residues. The V gene's germline CDR1 is SGHTA and CDR2 FQGNSA. The CDR3 sequence is CASSLGGSGAGRTNTQYF. In DNA, the CDR3 is TGTGCCAGCAGCTTAGGGGGCTCGGGCGCGGGCCGCACGAATACGCAGTATTTT.

CDR3 sequence: CASRETRNTGELFF. The CDR3 region has the DNA TGTGCCAGCAGAGAAACCAGGAACACCGGGGAGCTGTTTTTT. This chain joins TRBV2 and TRBJ2-2, with no clear D. This CDR3 has 14 amino acids. Trimming pared 6 bases from V and 1 base from J, leaving 9 bases between. From germline, CDR1 is SNHLY and CDR2 FYNNEI.

The chain is built from TRBV5-1 and TRBJ2-7; tentatively, D is TRBD1 (6 bases). Trimming removed 0 bases from V and 4 bases from J, with 11 bases in between. This CDR3 is built from 14 residues. From germline, CDR1 is SGHRS and CDR2 YFSETQ. The CDR3 sequence is CASSLAIQGYEQYF. CDR3 sequence (DNA): TGCGCCAGCAGCTTGGCCATACAGGGATACGAGCAGTACTTC.

This clonotype occurred many times. The chain employs TRBV24-1 and TRBJ1-5; no firm D call. The V end was cut by 9 bases, the J end by 4 bases, with 21 bases between. The CDR3 is 16 amino acids. The germline CDR1 and CDR2 sequences are KGHDR and SFDVKD. CDR3 sequence reads: CATLPRFEGRNQPQHF. The CDR3 DNA is TGTGCCACCCTCCCCCGGTTCGAGGGCAGAAATCAGCCCCAGCATTTT.

The rearrangement links TRBV24-1 to TRBJ2-7, with D possibly matching TRBD2 (5 bases). CDR1 is KGHDR, CDR2 SFDVKD, per germline. Deletions cut 1 base from V and 5 bases from J, with 11 bases between. This CDR3 comprises 14 residues. In DNA form, the CDR3 reads TGTGCCACCAGTGATTTTCCTACCGGGGACGAGCAGTACTTC. Encoded protein: CATSDFPTGDEQYF.

This clonotype was counted ten times or more. The CDR3 loop is CAISESRADSGANVLTF. The CDR3 bases are TGTGCCATCAGTGAGTCACGGGCCGACTCTGGGGCCAACGTCCTGACTTTC. This chain links TRBV10-3 with TRBJ2-6; D remains unclear. Trimming took off 0 bases at V and 0 bases at J, with 9 bases between the two ends. The CDR3 has 17 residues. CDR1 and CDR2 from the germline V gene are ENHRY and SYGVKD.

This clonotype was seen ten or more times. The chain has TRBV7-2 and TRBJ2-7; D is perhaps TRBD2 (5 bases). The CDR3 contains 14 residues. V was shortened by 3 bases and J by 5 bases, with 14 bases between the two germline ends. Germline CDR1 and CDR2: SGHTA and FQGNSA. The CDR3 DNA sequence: TGTGCCAGCAGCTTTTTTACTCCCGGGAACGAGCAGTACTTC. Its protein product is CASSFFTPGNEQYF.

The sample holds a few counts of this clonotype. The V gene is TRBV3-1, the J gene TRBJ1-1; D may be TRBD1 (5 bases). The CDR3 is made up of 14 amino acids. Germline V gives CDR1 LGHDT, CDR2 YNNKEL (reference sequence). With 1 base removed from V and 8 bases from J, the gap between germline ends came to 14 bases. The CDR3 DNA sequence: TGTGCCAGCAGCCAAGCCAGGGTTACGGTCGAAGCTTTCTTT. It yields the protein CASSQARVTVEAFF.

The CDR3 loop reads CASSQGDSPEQYF. The CDR3 DNA sequence: TGTGCCAGCAGTCAGGGGGACTCCCCCGAGCAGTACTTC. J is TRBJ2-7 and V is TRBV6-1; D might be TRBD1 (7 bases). The V end lost 5 bases, the J end lost 6 bases, and 14 bases lay between the germline ends. The CDR3 contains 13 residues. Germline CDR1 is MNHNS and CDR2 is SASEGT.

This clonotype showed up just a few times. The V and J genes are TRBV14 and TRBJ1-6; D uncertain. CDR1 and CDR2 from the germline V gene are SGHDN and FVKESK. This CDR3 region has 13 residues. Deletions cut 0 bases from V and 13 bases from J, with 10 bases between. Here the CDR3 reads CASSQDPGLPLHF. CDR3 nucleotide sequence: TGTGCCAGCAGCCAAGATCCGGGTTTGCCCCTCCACTTT. Variable domain in full (rest from reference TRBV14 and TRBJ1-6): EAGVTQFPSHSVIEKGQTVTLRCDPISGHDNLYWYRRVMGKEIKFLLHFVKESKQDESGMPNNRFLAERTGGTYSTLKVQPAELEDSGVYFCASSQDPGLPLHFGNGTRLTVT.

This clonotype was recorded a few times. The rearrangement joins TRBV6-5 to TRBJ1-2; D remains unclear. CDR3 length: 12 amino acids. V was shortened by 6 bases and J by 8 bases, with 13 bases between the two germline ends. The germline CDR1 and CDR2 sequences are MNHEY and SVGAGI. The DNA of the CDR3 is TGTGCCAGCAGCCCGAGGGAGAGGGGCTACACCTTC. Protein product: CASSPRERGYTF.

The chain recombines TRBV2 with TRBJ2-5; 11 nucleotides agree with TRBD2. The ends lost 5 bases at V and 5 bases at J; junction bases unmatched: 10. In germline, CDR1 is SNHLY, CDR2 FYNNEI. The CDR3 totals 16 residues. CDR3 nucleotide sequence: TGTGCCAGCAGTCGGCTAGCGGGGGGAGTCTGGGAGACCCAGTACTTC. Translating it yields CASSRLAGGVWETQYF.

The chain joins TRBV20-1 to TRBJ1-1, with D unclear. Germline V lookup: CDR1 DFQATT, CDR2 SNEGSKA (reference sequence). This CDR3 has 12 amino acids. The V and J ends lost 8 bases and 8 bases respectively, with 18 bases between them. In nucleotides, the CDR3 is TGCAGTACTCAAGGTCTAGTCGTCGAAGCTTTCTTT. Translated: CSTQGLVVEAFF.

This clonotype showed up just a few times. The rearrangement joins TRBV15 to TRBJ2-1; 8 positions match TRBD1. The germline V gene has CDR1 LNHNV and CDR2 YYDKDF (reference sequence). J was trimmed by 4 bases and V by 0 bases; bases with no gene match: 5. This CDR3 has 16 amino acids. The CDR3: CATSRDPGQEYNEQFF. The CDR3, as DNA: TGTGCCACCAGCAGAGATCCGGGACAGGAATACAATGAGCAGTTCTTC.

The V call is TRBV4-1, the J call TRBJ1-5; D is possibly TRBD1 (6 bases). Germline assignment: CDR1 MGHRA and CDR2 YSYEKL. CDR3 length equals 15 residues. Trimming removed 1 base from V and 6 bases from J, with 13 bases in between. This CDR3 is CASSQGEGVTQPQHF. The CDR3 DNA follows: TGCGCCAGCAGCCAAGGGGAGGGGGTAACTCAGCCCCAGCATTTT.

The V and J genes are TRBV20-1 and TRBJ1-6; TRBD1 matches 7 bases. CDR3 size: 14 residues. CDR1 DFQATT and CDR2 SNEGSKA come from the germline V gene (reference sequence). With 8 bases clipped from V and 7 bases from J, the junction kept 11 bases outside the gene matches. This CDR3 is CSSARQGSNSPLHF. The CDR3 coding sequence is TGCAGTTCCGCTCGACAGGGCTCAAATTCACCCCTCCACTTT.